These 14 T cell receptor beta chains came from one sample sequenced in a study of blood T cell repertoires in COVID-19. The assay was immunoSEQ multiplex PCR, and TCRdb's table has in-frame clones only and misses some. The data hold under 250,000 clones, with around 81% observed a single time. Sequences were obtained from peripheral blood. Receptors were obtained from a man between 25 and 39 years old who had recovered from COVID-19.

V is TRBV18 and J is TRBJ1-5; 8 bases line up with TRBD1. Germline loops: CDR1 KGHSH, CDR2 LQKENI. CDR3 size: 17 residues. V shed 2 bases and J 0 bases; nucleotides not matched to a gene: 6. DNA for the CDR3: TGTGCCAGCTCACCAACCGGGACAGGCGATAGCAATCAGCCCCAGCATTTT. As protein: CASSPTGTGDSNQPQHF.

The V call is TRBV7-8, the J call TRBJ2-7; 12 nucleotides line up with TRBD2. J lost 1 base, V lost 5 bases, and 9 bases had no gene match. Germline values: CDR1 SGHVS, CDR2 FQNEAQ. The CDR3 is 17 residues long. For the CDR3, the DNA is TGTGCCAGCAGCCCCTCTAGCGGGGGGGCCGGGTCCTACGAGCAGTACTTC. Its protein product is CASSPSSGGAGSYEQYF.

This chain connects TRBV2 to TRBJ2-5; tentatively, D is TRBD1 (7 bases). The germline V and J ends were trimmed by 3 bases and 5 bases, with 16 bases remaining between them. CDR1 and CDR2 (germline): SNHLY, FYNNEI. This CDR3 is built from 15 residues. CDR3 nucleotides: TGTGCCAGCAGTGATCGGCAGGGGGGTAGGGAGACCCAGTACTTC. It specifies CASSDRQGGRETQYF.

V is TRBV11-2 and J is TRBJ2-5, with D tentatively TRBD1 (5 bases). Germline CDR1 is SGHAT and CDR2 is FQNNGV. This CDR3 has 14 amino acids. V shed 5 bases and J shed 5 bases, with 15 bases lying between them. The DNA for the CDR3 is TGTGCCAGCAGCCACCAGGGTGGCCCGGAGACCCAGTACTTC. It specifies CASSHQGGPETQYF.

J is TRBJ2-5 and V is TRBV5-4; 7 nucleotides align to TRBD1. CDR1 SGHNT and CDR2 YYREEE come from the germline V gene (reference sequence). The CDR3 length is 14 residues. V shed 2 bases and J 4 bases; nucleotides not matched to a gene: 5. The CDR3 DNA follows: TGTGCCAGCAGCTTAAAGGACAGGCGAGAGACCCAGTACTTC. This codes for CASSLKDRRETQYF. The full variable domain, in which reference TRBV5-4 and TRBJ2-5 provide the parts outside the CDR3, is ETGVTQSPTHLIKTRGQQVTLRCSSQSGHNTVSWYQQALGQGPQFIFQYYREEENGRGNFPPRFSGLQFPNYSSELNVNALELDDSALYLCASSLKDRRETQYFGPGTRLLVL.

V is TRBV18 and J is TRBJ1-1; D unresolved. V lost 2 bases and J 5 bases, leaving 9 bases between the germline ends. This CDR3 spans 13 amino acids. Germline V gene sequence: CDR1 KGHSH, CDR2 LQKENI. This CDR3 reads CASSPGEVTEAFF. CDR3 nucleotides: TGTGCCAGCTCACCAGGGGAGGTGACTGAAGCTTTCTTT.

This clone was detected once. V gene TRBV7-9 combines with J gene TRBJ2-1; 10 positions match TRBD1. Trimming at V came to 3 bases and at J to 7 bases, leaving 6 bases not matched to a gene. Germline assignment: CDR1 SEHNR and CDR2 FQNEAQ (reference sequence). CDR3 size: 15 residues. DNA of the CDR3: TGTGCCAGCAGCTTTCGACAGGGGGCTAAGAATGAGCAGTTCTTC. Its protein is CASSFRQGAKNEQFF. The entire variable domain, with the rest obtained from reference TRBV7-9 and TRBJ2-1, is as follows: DTGVSQNPRHKITKRGQNVTFRCDPISEHNRLYWYRQTLGQGPEFLTYFQNEAQLEKSRLLSDRFSAERPKGSFSTLEIQRTEQGDSAMYLCASSFRQGAKNEQFFGPGTRLTVL.

The V call is TRBV18, the J call TRBJ2-7; possible D gene TRBD2, 6 bases. V lost 6 bases, J lost 4 bases, and 13 bases lay in between. Germline-derived CDR1 and CDR2 are KGHSH and LQKENI. The CDR3 extends over 13 amino acids. CDR3 sequence (DNA): TGTGCCAGCTCCCCGACTAGTACTTACGAGCAGTACGTC. Its translation is CASSPTSTYEQYV.

The chain couples TRBV28 to TRBJ2-5; the D gene is possibly TRBD2 (5 bases). V lost 5 bases to trimming and J lost 4 bases, with 20 bases between them. This CDR3 region has 16 residues. Germline-derived CDR1 and CDR2 are MDHEN and SYDVKM. CDR3 DNA: TGTGCCAGCAGTCCTATTTACTATCGCCGGGGAGAGACCCAGTACTTC. It translates to CASSPIYYRRGETQYF.

The chain couples TRBV5-6 to TRBJ2-5, with TRBD2 as a possible D gene (6 bases). Deletions cut 2 bases from V and 3 bases from J, with 17 bases between. This CDR3 has 16 residues. The germline gives CDR1 SGHDT, CDR2 YYEEEE. The CDR3 loop reads CASSFDNTRGEETQYF. The CDR3 bases are TGTGCCAGCAGCTTCGACAATACACGCGGGGAAGAGACCCAGTACTTC.

The chain uses TRBV5-1 and TRBJ2-1, with no clear D. This CDR3 has 13 residues. V lost 0 bases to trimming and J lost 12 bases, with 13 bases between them. Germline-derived CDR1 and CDR2 are SGHRS and YFSETQ. CDR3 sequence reads: CASSLGPARGQFF. CDR3 nucleotides: TGCGCCAGCAGCTTGGGCCCGGCCCGAGGGCAGTTCTTC.

This clone occurred once. The chain carries TRBV7-2 and TRBJ2-5; D is perhaps TRBD2 (6 bases). CDR1 and CDR2 (germline): SGHTA, FQGNSA. Trimming took 1 base from V and 3 from J, leaving 6 bases between them. The CDR3 spans 13 residues. The CDR3 nucleotides read TGTGCCAGCAGCTTAGGGACTAAAGAGACCCAGTACTTC. It is translated as CASSLGTKETQYF.

The V gene is TRBV6-5, the J gene TRBJ2-5, with TRBD2 matching over 10 bases. The CDR3 has 15 residues. With 0 bases clipped from V and 2 bases from J, the junction kept 0 bases outside the gene matches. Germline loops: CDR1 MNHEY, CDR2 SVGAGI. CDR3: CASSYSSGGQETQYF. The CDR3 nucleotides read TGTGCCAGCAGTTACTCTAGCGGGGGGCAAGAGACCCAGTACTTC.

The chain has TRBV12-5 and TRBJ1-3, with 7 bases lining up with TRBD1. This CDR3 region has 14 residues. Germline loops: CDR1 LGHNT, CDR2 FRNRAP. The V gene end was trimmed by 5 bases and the J gene end by 3 bases; junction bases not matched to a gene: 4. The CDR3 spells CASGADRVGNTIYF. DNA of the CDR3: TGTGCTAGTGGTGCCGACAGGGTTGGAAACACCATATATTTT.